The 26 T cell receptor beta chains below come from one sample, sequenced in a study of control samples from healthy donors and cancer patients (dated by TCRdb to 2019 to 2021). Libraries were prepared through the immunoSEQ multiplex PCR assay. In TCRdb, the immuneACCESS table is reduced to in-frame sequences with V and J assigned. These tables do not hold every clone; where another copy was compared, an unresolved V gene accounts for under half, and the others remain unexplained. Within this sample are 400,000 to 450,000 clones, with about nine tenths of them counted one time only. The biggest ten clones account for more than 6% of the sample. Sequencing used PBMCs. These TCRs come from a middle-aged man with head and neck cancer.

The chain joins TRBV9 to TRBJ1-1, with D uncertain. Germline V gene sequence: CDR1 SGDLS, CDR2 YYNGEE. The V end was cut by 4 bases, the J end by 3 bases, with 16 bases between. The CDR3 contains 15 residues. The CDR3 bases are TGTGCCAGCAGCAGAGCTCCTACGGGCCACACTGAAGCTTTCTTT. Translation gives CASSRAPTGHTEAFF.

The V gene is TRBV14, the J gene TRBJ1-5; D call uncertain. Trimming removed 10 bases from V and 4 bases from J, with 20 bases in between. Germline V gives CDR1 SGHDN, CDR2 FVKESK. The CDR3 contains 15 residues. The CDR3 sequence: CATPLRRSQNQPQHF. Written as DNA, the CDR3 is TGTGCCACCCCATTGAGGAGGAGCCAAAATCAGCCCCAGCATTTT.

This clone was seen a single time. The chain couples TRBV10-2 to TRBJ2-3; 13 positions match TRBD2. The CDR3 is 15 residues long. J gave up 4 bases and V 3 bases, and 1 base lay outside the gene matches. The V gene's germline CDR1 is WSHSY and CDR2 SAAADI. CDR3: CASSELAGGPDTQYF. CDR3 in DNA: TGCGCCAGCAGTGAACTAGCGGGGGGGCCAGATACGCAGTATTTT.

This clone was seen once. For the CDR3, the DNA is TGTGCCAGCAGCCAAGAAGACAGGGGAAGCTATGGCTACACCTTC. This encodes CASSQEDRGSYGYTF. The rearrangement joins TRBV4-2 to TRBJ1-2, with 8 bases that match TRBD1. The CDR3 extends over 15 amino acids. V shed 0 bases and J 4 bases; nucleotides not matched to a gene: 4. The germline gives CDR1 LGHNA, CDR2 YNFKEQ.

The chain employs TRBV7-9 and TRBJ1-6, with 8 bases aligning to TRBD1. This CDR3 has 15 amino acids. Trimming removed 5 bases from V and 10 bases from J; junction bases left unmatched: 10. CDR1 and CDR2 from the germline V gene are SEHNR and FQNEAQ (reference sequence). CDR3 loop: CASSRPGTGGSPLHF. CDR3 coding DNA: TGTGCCAGCAGCCGCCCCGGGACAGGAGGCTCACCCCTCCACTTT.

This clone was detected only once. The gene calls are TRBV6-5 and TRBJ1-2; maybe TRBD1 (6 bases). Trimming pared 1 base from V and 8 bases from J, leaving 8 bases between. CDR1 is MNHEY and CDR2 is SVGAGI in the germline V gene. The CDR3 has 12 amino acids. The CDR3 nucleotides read TGTGCCAGCAGTTACTGGACAGAGGGCTACACCTTC. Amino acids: CASSYWTEGYTF.

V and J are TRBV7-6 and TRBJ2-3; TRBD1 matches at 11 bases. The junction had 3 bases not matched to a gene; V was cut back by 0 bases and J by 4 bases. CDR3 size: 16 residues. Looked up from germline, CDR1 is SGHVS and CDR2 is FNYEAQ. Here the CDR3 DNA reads TGTGCCAGCAGCTTAGCGGGACAGGGGGTCCCAGATACGCAGTATTTT. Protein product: CASSLAGQGVPDTQYF.

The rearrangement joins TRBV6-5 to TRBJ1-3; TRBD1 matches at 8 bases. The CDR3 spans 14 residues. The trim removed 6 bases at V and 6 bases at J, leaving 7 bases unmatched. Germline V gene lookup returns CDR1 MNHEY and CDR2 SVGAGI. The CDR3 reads CASSLRDRSNTIYF. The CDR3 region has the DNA TGTGCCAGCAGCCTACGGGACAGGTCAAACACCATATATTTT.

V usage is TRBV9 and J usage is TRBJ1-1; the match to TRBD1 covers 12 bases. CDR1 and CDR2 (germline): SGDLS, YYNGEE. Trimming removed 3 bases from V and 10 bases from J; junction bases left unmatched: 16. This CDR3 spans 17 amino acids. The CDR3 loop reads CASSASGTGGLHRVAFF. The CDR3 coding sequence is TGTGCCAGCAGCGCCTCCGGGACAGGGGGCCTCCACAGGGTAGCTTTCTTT.

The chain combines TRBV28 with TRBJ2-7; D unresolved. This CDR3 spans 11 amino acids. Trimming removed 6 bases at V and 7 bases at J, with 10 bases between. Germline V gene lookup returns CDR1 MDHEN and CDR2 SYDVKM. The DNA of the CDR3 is TGTGCCAGCAGGCCGGGTGATGAGCAGTACTTC. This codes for CASRPGDEQYF.

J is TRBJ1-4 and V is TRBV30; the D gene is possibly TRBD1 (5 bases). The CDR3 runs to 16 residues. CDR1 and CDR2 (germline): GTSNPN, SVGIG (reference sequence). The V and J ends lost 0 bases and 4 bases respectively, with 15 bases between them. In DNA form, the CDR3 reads TGTGCCTGGAGTGTACATCAGGGCAGCTTTAATGAAAAACTGTTTTTT. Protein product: CAWSVHQGSFNEKLFF. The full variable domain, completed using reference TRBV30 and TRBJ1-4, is SQTIHQWPATLVQPVGSPLSLECTVEGTSNPNLYWYRQAAGRGLQLLFYSVGIGQISSEVPQNLSASRPQDRQFILSSKKLLLSDSGFYLCAWSVHQGSFNEKLFFGSGTQLSVL.

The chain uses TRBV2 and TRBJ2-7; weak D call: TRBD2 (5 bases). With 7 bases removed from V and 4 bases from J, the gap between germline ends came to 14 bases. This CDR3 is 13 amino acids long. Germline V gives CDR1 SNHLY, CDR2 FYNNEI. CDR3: CASTAQPGYEQYF. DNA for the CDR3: TGTGCCAGCACCGCACAGCCGGGATACGAGCAGTACTTC.

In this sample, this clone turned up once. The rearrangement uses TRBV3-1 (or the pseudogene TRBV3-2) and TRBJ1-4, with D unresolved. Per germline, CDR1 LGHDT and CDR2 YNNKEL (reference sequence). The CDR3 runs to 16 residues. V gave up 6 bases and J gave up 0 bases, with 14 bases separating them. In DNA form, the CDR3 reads TGTGCCAGCAGTTCCCATCTCCGGACAACTAATGAAAAACTGTTTTTT. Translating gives CASSSHLRTTNEKLFF.

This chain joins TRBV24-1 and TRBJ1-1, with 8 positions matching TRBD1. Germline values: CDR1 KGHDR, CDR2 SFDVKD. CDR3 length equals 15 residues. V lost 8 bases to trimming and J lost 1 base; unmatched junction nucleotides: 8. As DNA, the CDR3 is TGTGCCACCACCCAGGGGGCGATTGGGAACACTGAAGCTTTCTTT. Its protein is CATTQGAIGNTEAFF.

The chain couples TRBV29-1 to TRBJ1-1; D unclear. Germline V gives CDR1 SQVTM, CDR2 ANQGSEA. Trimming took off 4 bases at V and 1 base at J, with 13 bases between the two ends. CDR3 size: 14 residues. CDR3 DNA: TGCAGCGTTGCATCAGGACCCAAGAACACTGAAGCTTTCTTT. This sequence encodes CSVASGPKNTEAFF.

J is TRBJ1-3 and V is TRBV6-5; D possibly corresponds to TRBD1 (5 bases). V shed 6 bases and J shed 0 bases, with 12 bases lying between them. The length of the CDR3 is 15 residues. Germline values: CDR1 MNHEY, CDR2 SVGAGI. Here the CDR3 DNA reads TGTGCCAGCAGGTTAGCCGGGACCTCTGGAAACACCATATATTTT. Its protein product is CASRLAGTSGNTIYF.

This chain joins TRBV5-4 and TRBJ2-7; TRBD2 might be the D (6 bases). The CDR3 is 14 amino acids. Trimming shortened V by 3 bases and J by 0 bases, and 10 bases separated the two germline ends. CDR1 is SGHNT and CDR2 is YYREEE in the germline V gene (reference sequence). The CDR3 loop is CASSWTGGSYEQYF. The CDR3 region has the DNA TGTGCCAGCAGCTGGACCGGGGGCTCCTACGAGCAGTACTTC. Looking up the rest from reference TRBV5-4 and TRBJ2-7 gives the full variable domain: ETGVTQSPTHLIKTRGQQVTLRCSSQSGHNTVSWYQQALGQGPQFIFQYYREEENGRGNFPPRFSGLQFPNYSSELNVNALELDDSALYLCASSWTGGSYEQYFGPGTRLTVT.

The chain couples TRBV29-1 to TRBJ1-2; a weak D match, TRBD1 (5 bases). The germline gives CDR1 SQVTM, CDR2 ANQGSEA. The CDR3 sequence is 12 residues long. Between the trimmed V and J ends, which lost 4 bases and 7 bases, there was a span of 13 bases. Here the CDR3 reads CSVGTGPLGYTF. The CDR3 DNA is TGCAGCGTTGGGACGGGGCCTCTTGGCTACACCTTC.

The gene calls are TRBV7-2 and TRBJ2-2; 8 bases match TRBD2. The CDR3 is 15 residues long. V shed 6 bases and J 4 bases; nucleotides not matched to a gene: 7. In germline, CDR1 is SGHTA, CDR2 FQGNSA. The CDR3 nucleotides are TGTGCCAGCAGAGCCTGGACTAGCAGCACCGGGGAGCTGTTTTTT. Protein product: CASRAWTSSTGELFF.

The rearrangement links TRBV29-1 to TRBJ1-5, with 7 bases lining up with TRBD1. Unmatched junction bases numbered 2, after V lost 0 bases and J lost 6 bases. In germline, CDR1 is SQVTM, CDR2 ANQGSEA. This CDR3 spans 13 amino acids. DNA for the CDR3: TGCAGCGTTGAAGAAGGGGGCGGTCAGCCCCAGCATTTT. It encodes CSVEEGGGQPQHF.

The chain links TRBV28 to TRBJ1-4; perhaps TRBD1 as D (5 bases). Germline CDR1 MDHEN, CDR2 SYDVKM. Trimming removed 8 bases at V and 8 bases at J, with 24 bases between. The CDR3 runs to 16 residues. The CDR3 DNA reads TGTGCCAGCCGATTGGAAGGGGCAGGCCCCAACGAAAAACTGTTTTTT. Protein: CASRLEGAGPNEKLFF.

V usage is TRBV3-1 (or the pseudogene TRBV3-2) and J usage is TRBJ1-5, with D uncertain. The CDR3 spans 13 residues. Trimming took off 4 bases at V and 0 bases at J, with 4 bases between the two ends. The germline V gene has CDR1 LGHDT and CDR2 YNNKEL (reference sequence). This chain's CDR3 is CASSPASNQPQHF. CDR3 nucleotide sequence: TGTGCCAGCAGCCCGGCTAGCAATCAGCCCCAGCATTTT.

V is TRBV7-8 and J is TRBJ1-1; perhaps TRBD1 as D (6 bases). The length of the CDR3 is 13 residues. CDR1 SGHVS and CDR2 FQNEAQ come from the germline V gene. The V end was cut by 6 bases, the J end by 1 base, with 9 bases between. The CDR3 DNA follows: TGTGCCAGCAGTCCAGGGGAGAACACTGAAGCTTTCTTT. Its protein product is CASSPGENTEAFF.

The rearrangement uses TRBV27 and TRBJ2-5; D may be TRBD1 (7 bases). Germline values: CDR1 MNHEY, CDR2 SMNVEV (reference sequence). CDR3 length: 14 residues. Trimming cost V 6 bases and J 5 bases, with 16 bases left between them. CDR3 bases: TGTGCCAGCAGCGGGCAGGGGGGCTGGGAGACCCAGTACTTC. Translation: CASSGQGGWETQYF.

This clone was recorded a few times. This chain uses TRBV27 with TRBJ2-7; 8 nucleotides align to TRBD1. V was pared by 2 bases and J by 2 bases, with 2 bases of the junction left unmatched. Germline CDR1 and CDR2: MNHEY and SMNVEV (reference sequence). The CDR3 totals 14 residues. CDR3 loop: CASSLQGAAYEQYF. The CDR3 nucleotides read TGTGCCAGCAGTTTACAGGGGGCCGCCTACGAGCAGTACTTC.

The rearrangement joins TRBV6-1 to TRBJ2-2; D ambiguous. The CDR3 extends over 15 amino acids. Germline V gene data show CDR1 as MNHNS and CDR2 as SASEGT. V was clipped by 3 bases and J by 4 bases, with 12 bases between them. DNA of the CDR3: TGTGCCAGCAGTGAGGATGGGTCGGGCACCGGGGAGCTGTTTTTT. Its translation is CASSEDGSGTGELFF.